This TCR beta chain was obtained from a study of blood T cell repertoires in COVID-19. This table comes from immunoSEQ multiplex PCR, and its TCRdb copy is limited to in-frame clones, with some not included. The table records 200,000 to 250,000 clones, 80% of them present only once. Germline trimming cut 6 bases from V and 4 bases from J; bases unmatched to any gene: 4. The V gene's germline CDR1 is MNHEY and CDR2 SVGAGI. The CDR3 is 13 amino acids. Sequencing was performed on PBMCs or T cells enriched from blood (not recorded which). V and J are TRBV6-5 and TRBJ1-2; 8 bases agree with TRBD1. The receptor comes from a man under 40 with acute COVID-19. The CDR3 region has the DNA TGTGCCAGCAGGAGGGACAGGATCTATGGCTACACCTTC. The encoded protein is CASRRDRIYGYTF.